This T cell receptor (beta chain) was obtained from a study of STAT3 mutations in large granular lymphocyte leukemia. Study-level results: In T-cell large granular lymphocyte leukemia, about half of patients showed multiple immunodominant subclonotypes. Variable sampling intervals and differing treatment regimens complicated linking therapy response to TCR clonal burden changes. TCR clonotype switching after therapy occurred in about 30% of the 18 patients.

Points on this clone: Its specificity is not known.

Clones were sequenced by immunoSEQ multiplex PCR, and TCRdb holds only the in-frame ones, with some missing. Of over 30,000 clones in the sample, roughly 90% were seen once. V was trimmed by 6 bases and J by 0 bases, leaving 14 bases between them. The germline V gene encodes CDR1 LNHNV and CDR2 YYDKDF (reference sequence). The CDR3 contains 15 residues. The clonotype comes from a human donor with T large granular lymphocyte leukemia. Some clones in this sample may be carry-over from other donors' samples. The chain is built from TRBV15 and TRBJ1-2; a weak D match, TRBD1 (5 bases). The source material was PBMCs. DNA of the CDR3: TGTGCCACCAGTCCAACAGGAACTGCTAACTATGGCTACACCTTC. This gives the protein CATSPTGTANYGYTF.